The T cell receptor beta chain described here comes from a study of cytomegalovirus exposure and HLA in healthy donors. This clone was seen more than once but under ten times. The target antigen is unknown. The CDR3 has 9 residues. Study-wide points: After further analysis at a later stage, 15,000 to 20,000 TCR beta sequences were associated with HLA alleles at 0.05 false discovery rate. Accurate HLA-A and HLA-B prediction from TCR beta sequences was reported for most subjects. Some public TCRs appeared in many individuals, while most sequences were rare.

PCR was performed using 60 Vbeta and 13 Jbeta primers. Assay used: immunoSEQ multiplex PCR; TCRdb lists only in-frame clones, some missing. In the table there are around 160,000 clones, roughly 80% of which are singletons. This chain links TRBV12-1 with TRBJ2-7; the table calls TRBD1, which could not be checked here. TRBV12-1 is shown as a pseudogene. Sequencing used PBMCs. This receptor was obtained from a human donor in good health. Written as DNA, the CDR3 is TGTGCCAGCAGTTACCGGGACAGCTTC. Residues: CASSYRDSF.